Presented here are 27 T cell receptor beta chains from one specimen sequenced in a study of blood T cell repertoires in COVID-19. Clones were read by immunoSEQ multiplex PCR, and TCRdb kept only the in-frame ones, dropping some. The sample holds approximately 140,000 clones, 75% to 85% seen once. The sequencing input was peripheral blood. The receptors were gathered from a man in his 60s with active or convalescent COVID-19.

This clone was seen just once. V is TRBV27 and J is TRBJ1-2, with D hard to call. Between the trimmed V and J ends, which lost 6 bases and 3 bases, there was a span of 17 bases. The CDR3 sequence is 15 residues long. CDR1 is MNHEY and CDR2 is SMNVEV in the germline V gene (reference sequence). The CDR3 reads CASSRGGLLDYGYTF. The CDR3 region has the DNA TGTGCCAGCAGCCGTGGTGGCCTCTTGGACTATGGCTACACCTTC.

The rearrangement links TRBV27 to TRBJ2-7; D is undetermined. Trimming stripped 7 bases from V and 4 bases from J, with 5 bases between. The CDR3 consists of 10 residues. Germline V gives CDR1 MNHEY, CDR2 SMNVEV (reference sequence). The CDR3 reads CASINYEQYF. CDR3 bases: TGTGCCAGCATAAATTACGAGCAGTACTTC.

The chain's CDR3 is CASSYPGTGYEQYF. In DNA, the CDR3 is TGTGCCAGCAGTTATCCTGGGACAGGCTACGAGCAGTACTTC. The chain is built from TRBV6-6 and TRBJ2-7; the match to TRBD1 covers 8 bases. The CDR3 runs to 14 residues. Germline lookup yields CDR1 MNHNY and CDR2 SVGAGI (reference sequence). V shed 3 bases, J shed 3 bases, and the junction held 4 bases outside the gene matches.

This clone was seen a handful of times. This chain joins TRBV4-1 and TRBJ1-6, with 10 bases matching TRBD1. V was pared by 4 bases and J by 0 bases, with 12 bases of the junction left unmatched. CDR3 length: 20 amino acids. Germline loops: CDR1 MGHRA, CDR2 YSYEKL. In DNA form, the CDR3 reads TGCGCCAGCAGCCCAGCGACAGGGGGCCTTTTAAGCTCCTATAATTCACCCCTCCACTTT. It translates to CASSPATGGLLSSYNSPLHF.

This rearrangement joins TRBV5-5 to TRBJ1-5; 8 bases agree with TRBD1. The CDR3 has 16 amino acids. Germline values: CDR1 SGHKS, CDR2 YYEKEE (reference sequence). The ends lost 1 base at V and 2 bases at J; junction bases unmatched: 5. The CDR3 DNA is TGTGCCAGCAGCTTGACCAGGGGGCTTGGCAATCAGCCCCAGCATTTT. It translates to CASSLTRGLGNQPQHF.

V usage is TRBV12-3 or TRBV12-4 and J usage is TRBJ1-2; 7 bases fit TRBD1. Germline trimming cut 8 bases from V and 7 bases from J; bases unmatched to any gene: 10. This CDR3 is built from 13 residues. CDR3 sequence (DNA): TGTGCCAGCGCAAGAGGACAGGTTGGTGGCTACACCTTC. This gives the protein CASARGQVGGYTF.

The genes are TRBV4-1 and TRBJ2-1; TRBD1 aligns across 8 bases. The CDR3 contains 19 residues. From germline, CDR1 is MGHRA and CDR2 YSYEKL. V lost 3 bases and J lost 4; bases outside the gene matches: 17. The CDR3 reads CASSHKTGTGLPGYNEQFF. As DNA, the CDR3 is TGCGCCAGCAGCCACAAGACCGGGACAGGCTTACCAGGATACAATGAGCAGTTCTTC.

This clone was observed a few times. The V and J genes are TRBV7-2 and TRBJ2-7; D not resolved. Between the trimmed V and J ends, which lost 4 bases and 7 bases, there was a span of 11 bases. The CDR3 loop spans 12 amino acids. Germline assignment: CDR1 SGHTA and CDR2 FQGNSA. The CDR3 DNA follows: TGTGCCAGCAGCTCAGCTACCCGGGAGCAGTACTTC. Amino acids: CASSSATREQYF.

This clone was recorded only once. The chain uses TRBV5-5 and TRBJ1-5, with TRBD1 matching 7 bases. CDR1 and CDR2 from the germline V gene are SGHKS and YYEKEE (reference sequence). This CDR3 spans 14 amino acids. The V gene end was trimmed by 3 bases and the J gene end by 3 bases; junction bases not matched to a gene: 3. CDR3 nucleotide sequence: TGTGCCAGCAGCTCGACAGGGTACAATCAGCCCCAGCATTTT. It translates to CASSSTGYNQPQHF.

J is TRBJ2-1 and V is TRBV27, with 11 bases lining up with TRBD2. There are 15 residues in the CDR3. The germline gives CDR1 MNHEY, CDR2 SMNVEV (reference sequence). Trimming took 5 bases from V and 5 from J; bases not matched to a gene: 5. The CDR3 here is CASSIAGGPDNEQFF. The CDR3 coding sequence is TGTGCCAGCAGTATAGCGGGAGGGCCCGACAATGAGCAGTTCTTC.

The rearrangement uses TRBV19 and TRBJ2-7, with a weak D call TRBD2 (5 bases). The germline V gene has CDR1 LNHDA and CDR2 SQIVND (reference sequence). Trimming took 4 bases from V and 2 from J, leaving 12 bases between them. The CDR3 runs 14 residues. The CDR3 DNA is TGTGCCAGTAGTACGGGGATGGGCACCTACGAGCAGTACTTC. It yields the protein CASSTGMGTYEQYF.

The chain links TRBV19 to TRBJ2-2, with D possibly being TRBD2 (5 bases). This CDR3 is 16 amino acids long. V lost 4 bases to trimming and J lost 2 bases, with 14 bases between them. The germline V gene has CDR1 LNHDA and CDR2 SQIVND (reference sequence). CDR3 amino acids: CASSTKGGLNTGELFF. The CDR3, as DNA: TGTGCCAGTAGTACCAAGGGCGGACTTAACACCGGGGAGCTGTTTTTT.

The rearrangement joins TRBV28 to TRBJ1-1; 7 bases align to TRBD1. This CDR3 is 14 amino acids long. V was pared by 5 bases and J by 4 bases, with 7 bases of the junction left unmatched. Germline-derived CDR1 and CDR2 are MDHEN and SYDVKM. The CDR3 here is CASSRPTGTTEAFF. In nucleotides, the CDR3 is TGTGCCAGCAGTAGACCGACAGGGACCACTGAAGCTTTCTTT.

This clone occurred once. The V and J genes are TRBV11-2 and TRBJ2-7, with TRBD2 matching over 8 bases. The CDR3 contains 15 residues. The J segment lost 3 bases and the V segment lost 5 bases, leaving 9 bases of the junction unmatched. The germline V gene encodes CDR1 SGHAT and CDR2 FQNNGV. For the CDR3, the DNA is TGTGCCAGCAGCCCTGAGGATAGCGGGATCTACGAGCAGTACTTC. Encoded protein: CASSPEDSGIYEQYF.

This chain links TRBV7-9 with TRBJ2-3; 7 positions agree with TRBD2. Looked up from germline, CDR1 is SEHNR and CDR2 is FQNEAQ (reference sequence). The CDR3 spans 16 residues. The J segment lost 7 bases and the V segment lost 6 bases, leaving 16 bases of the junction unmatched. CDR3 in amino acids: CASSFDPTTSEYTQYF. Written as DNA, the CDR3 is TGTGCCAGCAGTTTCGACCCGACAACTAGCGAGTATACGCAGTATTTT.

This chain uses TRBV7-9 with TRBJ2-1; 10 bases fit TRBD1. The CDR3 is 17 amino acids. CDR1 is SEHNR and CDR2 is FQNEAQ in the germline V gene (reference sequence). V shed 4 bases and J 7 bases; nucleotides not matched to a gene: 13. Written as DNA, the CDR3 is TGTGCCAGCAGCTCAGCGACAGGGGGCCTAATATTGAATGAGCAGTTCTTC. Translated, it gives CASSSATGGLILNEQFF.

The chain links TRBV2 to TRBJ2-7, with D possibly being TRBD1 (5 bases). CDR3 size: 15 residues. Germline CDR1 is SNHLY and CDR2 is FYNNEI. The V and J ends lost 2 bases and 0 bases respectively, with 11 bases between them. DNA of the CDR3: TGTGCCAGCAGTGAACAAGGACAACGCTCCTACGAGCAGTACTTC. Amino acid sequence: CASSEQGQRSYEQYF. Drawing the rest from reference TRBV2 and TRBJ2-7, the complete variable domain is EPEVTQTPSHQVTQMGQEVILRCVPISNHLYFYWYRQILGQKVEFLVSFYNNEISEKSEIFDDQFSVERPDGSNFTLKIRSTKLEDSAMYFCASSEQGQRSYEQYFGPGTRLTVT.

The J gene is TRBJ2-7, the V gene TRBV24-1, with D tentatively TRBD1 (6 bases). Trimming took off 3 bases at V and 7 bases at J, with 12 bases between the two ends. The length of the CDR3 is 13 residues. Germline lookup yields CDR1 KGHDR and CDR2 SFDVKD. In DNA form, the CDR3 reads TGTGCCACCAGTGATCTCGGACAGACGGAGCAGTACTTC. This gives the protein CATSDLGQTEQYF.

This clone was seen a few times. The CDR3 protein is CASNRGAPNTGELFF. As DNA, the CDR3 is TGTGCCAGCAACCGGGGGGCTCCGAACACCGGGGAGCTGTTTTTT. The chain joins TRBV11-2 to TRBJ2-2; D possibly corresponds to TRBD2 (7 bases). CDR3 length: 15 amino acids. V lost 7 bases and J 0 bases, leaving 12 bases between the germline ends. Germline assignment: CDR1 SGHAT and CDR2 FQNNGV.

This chain joins TRBV7-8 and TRBJ2-3, with D maybe TRBD2 (6 bases). Trimming left V 5 bases short and J 6 bases short, with 21 bases between. The CDR3 is made up of 16 amino acids. Germline values: CDR1 SGHVS, CDR2 FQNEAQ. The CDR3 reads CASSPRRAQSPDTQYF. The CDR3 bases are TGTGCCAGCAGCCCCCGGAGGGCACAGTCGCCCGATACGCAGTATTTT.

The V gene is TRBV6-5, the J gene TRBJ2-2, with D unresolved. Germline values: CDR1 MNHEY, CDR2 SVGAGI. The CDR3 runs to 12 residues. The V end was cut by 6 bases, the J end by 8 bases, with 10 bases between. The CDR3 DNA is TGTGCCAGCAGGCCCTCCTATGGGGAGCTGTTTTTT. This codes for CASRPSYGELFF.

J is TRBJ1-5 and V is TRBV7-2, with TRBD1 as a possible D gene (5 bases). This CDR3 spans 16 amino acids. Looked up from germline, CDR1 is SGHTA and CDR2 is FQGNSA. V dropped 1 base and J dropped 7 bases, with 17 bases sitting between them. The CDR3 is CASSLENGQGGQPQHF. In nucleotides, the CDR3 is TGTGCCAGCAGCTTAGAAAATGGCCAGGGAGGCCAGCCCCAGCATTTT.

The CDR3, as DNA: TGCAGCGCCCGGACTAGCGGGTCACCCGGGGGCGAGCAGTACTTC. Protein sequence: CSARTSGSPGGEQYF. The chain links TRBV29-1 to TRBJ2-7, with TRBD2 matching 11 bases. Germline lookup yields CDR1 SQVTM and CDR2 ANQGSEA. The CDR3 consists of 15 residues. The J segment lost 6 bases and the V segment lost 7 bases, leaving 14 bases of the junction unmatched.

The V and J genes are TRBV28 and TRBJ2-7; TRBD1 matches at 11 bases. The CDR3 consists of 14 residues. V lost 5 bases to trimming and J lost 4 bases; unmatched junction nucleotides: 4. Looked up from germline, CDR1 is MDHEN and CDR2 is SYDVKM. DNA for the CDR3: TGTGCCAGCAGTCGGACAGGGGGCAGGTACGAGCAGTACTTC. Encoded protein: CASSRTGGRYEQYF.

The J gene is TRBJ1-1, the V gene TRBV9; no definite D call. Per germline, CDR1 SGDLS and CDR2 YYNGEE. V lost 4 bases and J lost 5, with 15 bases in between. The CDR3 covers 14 residues. Here the CDR3 DNA reads TGTGCCAGCAGCCTCAGAGTGACACCTACTGAAGCTTTCTTT. The encoded protein is CASSLRVTPTEAFF.

The rearrangement links TRBV7-3 to TRBJ2-3, with TRBD1 identical over 8 bases. V gave up 4 bases and J gave up 0 bases; unmatched junction bases: 3. The CDR3 spans 15 residues. In germline, CDR1 is SGHTA, CDR2 FQGTGA. The CDR3 here is CASSYDRGSTDTQYF. The DNA for the CDR3 is TGTGCCAGCAGCTATGACAGGGGTAGCACAGATACGCAGTATTTT.

This clone has only one observation. The CDR3 DNA is TGTGCCAGCAGCCCAAGGACAGTTATGAACACTGAAGCTTTCTTT. It encodes CASSPRTVMNTEAFF. The rearrangement links TRBV9 to TRBJ1-1; D perhaps matches TRBD1 (6 bases). Trimming removed 4 bases at V and 0 bases at J, with 13 bases between. This CDR3 comprises 15 residues. Per germline, CDR1 SGDLS and CDR2 YYNGEE.